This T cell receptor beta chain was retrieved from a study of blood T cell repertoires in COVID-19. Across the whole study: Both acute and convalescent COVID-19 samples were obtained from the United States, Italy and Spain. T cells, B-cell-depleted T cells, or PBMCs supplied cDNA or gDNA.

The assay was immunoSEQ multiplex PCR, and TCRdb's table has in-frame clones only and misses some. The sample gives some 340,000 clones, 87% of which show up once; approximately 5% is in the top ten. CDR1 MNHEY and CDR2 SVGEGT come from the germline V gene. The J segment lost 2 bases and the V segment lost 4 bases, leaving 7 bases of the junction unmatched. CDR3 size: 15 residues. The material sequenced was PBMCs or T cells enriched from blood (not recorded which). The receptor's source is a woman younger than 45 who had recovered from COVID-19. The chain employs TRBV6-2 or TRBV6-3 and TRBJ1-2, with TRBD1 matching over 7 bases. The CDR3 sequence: CASSSVSQGNYGYTF. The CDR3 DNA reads TGTGCCAGCAGTTCGGTTTCACAGGGGAACTATGGCTACACCTTC.